This is a list of T cell receptor beta chains from one sample in a study of vaccination and CD4 T cells after COVID-19. Antigens for these TCRs are unknown. TCRdb used MiXCR to reprocess the PCR reads, holding one entry per CDR3 protein. Among about 20,000 distinct CDR3 sequences listed, under 30% were seen once. The material sequenced was cultured CD4+ T cells from blood. The receptors come from a human donor with COVID-19. CDR3s include the opening cysteine and the closing phenylalanine or tryptophan. A D gene is named only where the DNA matches it firmly. Expanded clones get a size class; other rows say once, few or many, or leave the size out.

V,D,size,J,DNA,CDR3
TRBV12-3/TRBV12-4,-,-,TRBJ2-2,TGTGCCAGCAGTTTTGCGTCTAACACCGGGGAGCTGTTTTTT,CASSFASNTGELFF
TRBV4-1,-,-,TRBJ2-7,TGCGCCAGCAGCCAAGGCGGACAAAGCTCCTACGAGCAGTACTTC,CASSQGGQSSYEQYF
TRBV24-1,-,-,TRBJ2-1,TGTGCCACCAGGACGCCAGGAGACAATGAGCAGTTCTTC,CATRTPGDNEQFF
TRBV2,TRBD1,few,TRBJ1-4,TGTGCCAGCGGACAGGGGGCGGGGGCTAATGAAAAACTGTTTTTT,CASGQGAGANEKLFF
TRBV7-3,TRBD2,few,TRBJ2-5,TGTGCCAGCAGCCAGACTAGCGGGGAAGGGACCCAGTACTTC,CASSQTSGEGTQYF
TRBV7-9,-,few,TRBJ2-5,TGTGCCAGCAGCTTAGCTTCCAGGGGAAGTGGAGAGACCCAGTACTTC,CASSLASRGSGETQYF
TRBV5-4,TRBD1,-,TRBJ2-5,TGTGCCAGCAGGCCACAGGGGGCCAGCCAAGAGACCCAGTACTTC,CASRPQGASQETQYF
TRBV11-3,TRBD1,once,TRBJ2-4,TGTGCCAGCAGCCCAGACAGGGGCGGGAAAAACATTCAGTACTTC,CASSPDRGGKNIQYF
TRBV20-1,-,few,TRBJ2-6,TGCAGTGCTAGAGACCAAGGGGGCTCTGGGGCCAACGTCCTGACTTTC,CSARDQGGSGANVLTF
TRBV7-8,-,-,TRBJ1-1,TGTGCCAGCAGCTTGGAAGTGAACACTGAAGCTTTCTTT,CASSLEVNTEAFF
TRBV28,-,-,TRBJ2-6,TGTGCCAGCAGTTCGCCGGAAGACAGGCGCTCCGGGGCCAACGTCCTGACTTTC,CASSSPEDRRSGANVLTF
TRBV5-8,TRBD1,few,TRBJ1-1,TGTGCCAGCAGCTCTTACAGGGGGCCCCACACTGAAGCTTTCTTT,CASSSYRGPHTEAFF
TRBV25-1,-,-,TRBJ1-1,TGTGCCAGCTCCCAAGGGGGGCAGAGGGCTTTCTTT,CASSQGGQRAFF
TRBV27,TRBD1,medium-sized,TRBJ1-5,TGTGCCACTTCGGAAGGACAGGGGAGCAATCAGCCCCAGCATTTT,CATSEGQGSNQPQHF
TRBV2,-,-,TRBJ1-2,TGTGCCAGCAGCGTTCAGGGTCGCTACACCTTC,CASSVQGRYTF
TRBV27,TRBD2,few,TRBJ2-5,TGTGCCAGCAGTTTATTAGGCGGGGGGACGCAAGAGACCCAGTACTTC,CASSLLGGGTQETQYF
TRBV6-1,-,few,TRBJ2-7,TGTGCCAGCAGTGAAGCCGGACAGTCCTACGAGCAGTACTTC,CASSEAGQSYEQYF
TRBV5-4,TRBD2,-,TRBJ2-4,TGTGCCAGCAGCCCTATGACTAGCGGGATAGCCAAAAACATTCAGTACTTC,CASSPMTSGIAKNIQYF
TRBV6-5,-,few,TRBJ2-7,TGTGCCAGCAGTTACTCAGGGCTCGAGCGGTACTTC,CASSYSGLERYF
TRBV7-9,-,few,TRBJ1-6,TGTGCCAGCAGCTTAGTCGGGTCCAATTCACCCCTCCACTTT,CASSLVGSNSPLHF
TRBV11-1,-,-,TRBJ2-7,TGTGCCAGCAGCAAGAGGGACCACTCCTACGAGCAGTACTTC,CASSKRDHSYEQYF
TRBV5-1,TRBD1,-,TRBJ1-2,TGCGCCAGCAGTTTTGGAGGACAGGGTACTGCTAACTATGGCTACACCTTC,CASSFGGQGTANYGYTF
TRBV11-3,-,-,TRBJ2-2,TGTGCCAGCAGCTTACACACCGGGGAGCTGTTTTTT,CASSLHTGELFF
TRBV20-1,-,medium-sized,TRBJ1-6,TGCAGTGCTAGAAGGGGGGTTGGGTATAATTCACCCCTCCACTTT,CSARRGVGYNSPLHF
TRBV25-1,-,-,TRBJ1-6,TGTGTCAGCAGTGAGGGTGGGGGAGGCTCACCCCTCCACTTT,CVSSEGGGGSPLHF
TRBV12-3/TRBV12-4,-,-,TRBJ1-2,TGTGCCAGCAGTTTGTTCCTGGAGGGGTTGAGGGGCTACACCTTC,CASSLFLEGLRGYTF
TRBV6-2/TRBV6-3,TRBD1,few,TRBJ2-1,TGTGCCAGCACTAAGGACAGGGGGAATGAGCAGTTCTTC,CASTKDRGNEQFF
TRBV30,-,few,TRBJ2-5,TGTGCCTGGAGTCCGCCGGAGACTCATAAAGAGACCCAGTACTTC,CAWSPPETHKETQYF
TRBV7-9,-,-,TRBJ2-3,TGTGCCAGCAGCTCTCGCGACTTCACAGATACGCAGTATTTT,CASSSRDFTDTQYF
TRBV7-7,TRBD1,-,TRBJ2-7,TGTGCTAGCAGCTTAGGAGGACAGGGCTACGAGCAGTACTTC,CASSLGGQGYEQYF
TRBV28,TRBD1,few,TRBJ1-5,TGTGCCAGCAGTCGGACAGGTAGTGGCAATCAGCCCCAGCATTTT,CASSRTGSGNQPQHF
TRBV12-3/TRBV12-4,-,-,TRBJ2-3,TGTGCCAGCAGTCCCGGGACAACAGATACGCAGTATTTT,CASSPGTTDTQYF
TRBV7-3,TRBD2,-,TRBJ2-3,TGTGCCAGCAGCGTGGGGACTAGCGGGGGGCAAGATACGCAGTATTTT,CASSVGTSGGQDTQYF
TRBV19,TRBD2,-,TRBJ2-1,TGTGCCACCTCACGGGGGGGAAGTAACAATGAGCAGTTCTTC,CATSRGGSNNEQFF
TRBV6-5,-,-,TRBJ2-6,TGTGCCAGCAGTTACTCGGGCTCTGGGGCCAACGTCCTGACTTTC,CASSYSGSGANVLTF
TRBV5-8,-,once,TRBJ1-1,TGTGCCAGCAGAGCCGGGACACGGGGCACTGAAGCTTTCTTT,CASRAGTRGTEAFF
TRBV7-2,-,few,TRBJ1-4,TGTGCCAGCAGACCAACCTTTGCAACTAATGAAAAACTGTTTTTT,CASRPTFATNEKLFF
TRBV7-2,TRBD1,few,TRBJ2-7,TGTGCCAGCAGCTTAGGGGGGACAGGGCCCCCCTACGAGCAGTACTTC,CASSLGGTGPPYEQYF
TRBV7-2,TRBD2,-,TRBJ2-1,TGTGCCAGCAGCTTAGCGCTCCCAGCGGGGTACAATGAGCAGTTCTTC,CASSLALPAGYNEQFF
TRBV6-4,-,-,TRBJ1-1,TGTGCCAGCAGAGAGACAGTGAACACTGAAGCTTTCTTT,CASRETVNTEAFF
TRBV9,-,once,TRBJ1-2,TGTGCCAGCAGCACCCGGCTCTCGGACTATGGCTACACCTTC,CASSTRLSDYGYTF